The clone carrying this T cell receptor (beta chain) was counted only a few times. Its antigen is as yet unknown. TCRdb's copy holds only in-frame clones and misses some; the assay was immunoSEQ multiplex PCR. The profile shows about 29,000 clones, approximately 92% of them singletons. The selected patients with pancreatic ductal adenocarcinoma had surgery but no neoadjuvant therapy. The CDR3 is 16 residues long. Trimming pared 0 bases from V and 5 bases from J, leaving 16 bases between. The V gene's germline CDR1 is MGHRA and CDR2 YSYEKL. The data were taken from a study of T cells in pancreatic ductal adenocarcinoma. General study points: Tumor and blood clonality did not differ significantly, about 0.1 versus 0.071. Unique clonotypes were about 8.2-fold more numerous in blood than in tumor.

The receptor comes from a human donor with pancreatic ductal adenocarcinoma. The chain is built from TRBV4-1 and TRBJ2-5; TRBD1 is a possible D gene (6 bases). Sequenced input: PBMCs. This CDR3 reads CASSQDPPDSWETQYF. Written as DNA, the CDR3 is TGCGCCAGCAGCCAAGATCCCCCGGACAGCTGGGAGACCCAGTACTTC.